This entry lists 19 T cell receptor beta chains sequenced from one sample in a study of technical replicates of blood from a handful of donors. Clones were sequenced by immunoSEQ multiplex PCR, and TCRdb holds only the in-frame ones, with some missing. The sample contains about 79,000 clones, 85% to 95% of which appear only once. The specimen sequenced was T cells isolated from PBMCs. The receptor source for this set is a human donor in good health.

This chain joins TRBV4-1 and TRBJ2-1; 8 bases are shared with TRBD1. V was clipped by 1 base and J by 3 bases; unmatched bases: 5. This CDR3 is built from 16 residues. The germline gives CDR1 MGHRA, CDR2 YSYEKL. DNA of the CDR3: TGCGCCAGCAGCCAAGGCAGGGGGCTTAACTACAATGAGCAGTTCTTC. It specifies CASSQGRGLNYNEQFF.

The chain combines TRBV5-5 with TRBJ1-6; TRBD1 agrees at 9 bases. This CDR3 is built from 18 residues. The trim removed 4 bases at V and 0 bases at J, leaving 8 bases unmatched. CDR1 SGHKS and CDR2 YYEKEE come from the germline V gene (reference sequence). CDR3 sequence reads: CASSLVGQGHSYNSPLHF. CDR3 coding DNA: TGTGCCAGCAGCCTGGTGGGACAGGGACACTCCTATAATTCACCCCTCCACTTT.

V and J are TRBV19 and TRBJ2-2; TRBD1 aligns across 7 bases. V trimming: 5 bases; J trimming: 8 bases; junction bases outside the gene matches: 8. Per germline, CDR1 LNHDA and CDR2 SQIVND (reference sequence). The CDR3 runs 14 residues. The CDR3 protein is CASSLPTGSGELFF. The CDR3 DNA sequence: TGTGCCAGTAGTCTTCCGACAGGGTCAGGGGAGCTGTTTTTT.

The rearrangement joins TRBV4-1 to TRBJ1-6, with 9 bases fitting TRBD1. Trimming at V came to 5 bases and at J to 5 bases, leaving 4 bases not matched to a gene. Germline CDR1 MGHRA, CDR2 YSYEKL. The CDR3 covers 15 residues. DNA of the CDR3: TGCGCCAGCAGCTTACGGGACAGGGATAATTCACCCCTCCACTTT. It specifies CASSLRDRDNSPLHF.

V gene TRBV7-8 combines with J gene TRBJ2-1; possibly TRBD2 for D (6 bases). Deletions cut 1 base from V and 3 bases from J, with 16 bases between. CDR1 and CDR2 from the germline V gene are SGHVS and FQNEAQ. This CDR3 region has 17 residues. CDR3 sequence (DNA): TGTGCCAGCAGCTTAGTAAGTGGCGGGATAGACTACAATGAGCAGTTCTTC. It is translated as CASSLVSGGIDYNEQFF.

The J gene is TRBJ2-2, the V gene TRBV5-1; 8 bases are a match to TRBD2. V shed 2 bases, J shed 2 bases, and the junction held 5 bases outside the gene matches. This CDR3 has 16 amino acids. Germline CDR1 and CDR2: SGHRS and YFSETQ. The CDR3: CASSLDGTSNTGELFF. CDR3 DNA: TGCGCCAGCAGCTTAGACGGGACTAGTAACACCGGGGAGCTGTTTTTT.

This rearrangement joins TRBV5-6 to TRBJ2-1; TRBD2 matches at 9 bases. V dropped 1 base and J dropped 9; count of bases not matched to a gene: 8. The CDR3 length is 15 residues. Germline V gene data show CDR1 as SGHDT and CDR2 as YYEEEE. The CDR3 sequence: CASSLRRGGPVEQFF. The CDR3 bases are TGTGCCAGCAGCTTGCGGCGGGGGGGGCCCGTTGAGCAGTTCTTC.

This chain links TRBV2 with TRBJ2-1; TRBD2 agrees at 14 bases. Trimming at V came to 8 bases and at J to 10 bases, leaving 7 bases not matched to a gene. This CDR3 is built from 14 residues. Germline V gene sequence: CDR1 SNHLY, CDR2 FYNNEI. The DNA of the CDR3 is TGTGCCAGCGGTCCCGGACTAGCGGGGGGCGAGCAGTTCTTC. Protein product: CASGPGLAGGEQFF.

The chain combines TRBV5-4 with TRBJ2-3; TRBD2 aligns across 7 bases. This CDR3 comprises 14 residues. Germline V lookup: CDR1 SGHNT, CDR2 YYREEE (reference sequence). V lost 2 bases, J lost 3 bases, and 3 bases stayed unmatched. CDR3 sequence: CASSFGGGTDTQYF. DNA of the CDR3: TGTGCCAGCAGCTTTGGGGGGGGTACAGATACGCAGTATTTT.

The V gene is TRBV28, the J gene TRBJ1-5, with 7 bases lining up with TRBD1. V lost 4 bases to trimming and J lost 6 bases; unmatched junction nucleotides: 6. The CDR3 contains 14 residues. Per germline, CDR1 MDHEN and CDR2 SYDVKM. CDR3 amino acids: CASSSKGAGQPQHF. The CDR3, as DNA: TGTGCCAGCAGTTCTAAGGGGGCCGGTCAGCCCCAGCATTTT.

The V call is TRBV10-3, the J call TRBJ1-4; D may be TRBD1 (6 bases). V was clipped by 3 bases and J by 4 bases, with 15 bases between them. Per the germline V gene, CDR1 is ENHRY and CDR2 is SYGVKD. The CDR3 runs 16 residues. CDR3 sequence: CAISDARQDLNEKLFF. Here the CDR3 DNA reads TGTGCCATCAGTGACGCAAGACAGGACCTTAATGAAAAACTGTTTTTT.

V usage is TRBV5-5 and J usage is TRBJ2-7; 10 bases fit TRBD1. CDR1 is SGHKS, CDR2 YYEKEE, per germline (reference sequence). The CDR3 spans 16 residues. The ends lost 2 bases at V and 0 bases at J; junction bases unmatched: 5. The DNA of the CDR3 is TGTGCCAGCAGCTTTATTGGACAGGGGGACTCCTACGAGCAGTACTTC. Protein product: CASSFIGQGDSYEQYF.

The V call is TRBV7-9, the J call TRBJ1-5; D unclear. V dropped 1 base and J dropped 3 bases, with 7 bases sitting between them. CDR3 length: 14 residues. Germline assignment: CDR1 SEHNR and CDR2 FQNEAQ (reference sequence). This CDR3 reads CASSLDSNNQPQHF. Written as DNA, the CDR3 is TGTGCCAGCAGCTTAGACAGCAACAATCAGCCCCAGCATTTT.

The chain employs TRBV11-2 and TRBJ2-7; D remains ambiguous. Germline CDR1 reads SGHAT; CDR2 reads FQNNGV. The CDR3 sequence is 14 residues long. The V and J ends lost 1 base and 7 bases respectively, with 14 bases between them. CDR3 in amino acids: CASSLVTQLREQYF. The CDR3 nucleotides read TGTGCCAGCAGCTTAGTTACTCAACTCCGGGAGCAGTACTTC.

The J gene is TRBJ2-5, the V gene TRBV25-1; 11 nucleotides match TRBD1. The ends lost 8 bases at V and 1 base at J; junction bases unmatched: 9. Per the germline V gene, CDR1 is MGHDK and CDR2 is SYGVNS. This CDR3 region has 16 residues. CDR3 DNA sequence: TGTGCCAGCGGGCACGGGACAGGGGGAAGCCAAGAGACCCAGTACTTC. Protein product: CASGHGTGGSQETQYF.

This clone was recorded once. The chain has TRBV5-1 and TRBJ2-5; D may be TRBD1 (5 bases). The CDR3 totals 13 residues. The V and J ends lost 7 bases and 4 bases respectively, with 14 bases between them. Germline V gene sequence: CDR1 SGHRS, CDR2 YFSETQ. The CDR3 region has the DNA TGCGCCAGCGAGACAGAAGCCGGAGAGACCCAGTACTTC. This sequence encodes CASETEAGETQYF.

The chain links TRBV5-1 to TRBJ2-6; no firm D call. Germline V gene data show CDR1 as SGHRS and CDR2 as YFSETQ. The V end was cut by 6 bases, the J end by 0 bases, with 10 bases between. The CDR3 consists of 15 residues. CDR3 sequence (DNA): TGCGCCAGCACCTTCGGTAACTCTGGGGCCAACGTCCTGACTTTC. Protein product: CASTFGNSGANVLTF. The whole variable domain, filled in from reference TRBV5-1 and TRBJ2-6, reads KAGVTQTPRYLIKTRGQQVTLSCSPISGHRSVSWYQQTPGQGLQFLFEYFSETQRNKGNFPGRFSGRQFSNSRSEMNVSTLELGDSALYLCASTFGNSGANVLTFGAGSRLTVL.

This clone was observed a few times. The J gene is TRBJ2-2, the V gene TRBV9, with a weak D call TRBD1 (5 bases). CDR1 and CDR2 from the germline V gene are SGDLS and YYNGEE. Trimming stripped 4 bases from V and 4 bases from J, with 20 bases between. The CDR3 is 17 residues long. The CDR3 loop is CASSPRSAGSATGELFF. CDR3 in DNA: TGTGCCAGCAGCCCCCGATCGGCAGGGTCGGCCACCGGGGAGCTGTTTTTT.

This chain links TRBV14 with TRBJ2-7; D is perhaps TRBD2 (5 bases). V lost 0 bases and J 3 bases, leaving 9 bases between the germline ends. The germline V gene encodes CDR1 SGHDN and CDR2 FVKESK. The CDR3 runs to 14 residues. CDR3 DNA: TGTGCCAGCAGCCAAGAACCGGGAATCTACGAGCAGTACTTC. Translating it yields CASSQEPGIYEQYF.